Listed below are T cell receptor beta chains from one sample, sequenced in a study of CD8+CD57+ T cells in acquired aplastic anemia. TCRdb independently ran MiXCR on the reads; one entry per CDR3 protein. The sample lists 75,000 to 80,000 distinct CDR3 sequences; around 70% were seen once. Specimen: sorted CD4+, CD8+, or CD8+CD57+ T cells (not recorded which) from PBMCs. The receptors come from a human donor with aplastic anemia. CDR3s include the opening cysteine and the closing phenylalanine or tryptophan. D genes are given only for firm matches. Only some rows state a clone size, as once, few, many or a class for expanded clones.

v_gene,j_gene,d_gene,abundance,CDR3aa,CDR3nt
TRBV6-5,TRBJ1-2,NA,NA,CASSFRPESNYGYTF,TGTGCCAGCAGTTTCCGGCCGGAATCTAACTATGGCTACACCTTC
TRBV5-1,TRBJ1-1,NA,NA,CASSTGTPNTEAFF,TGCGCCAGCAGCACTGGGACCCCGAACACTGAAGCTTTCTTT
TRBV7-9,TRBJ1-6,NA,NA,CASSGPTAFSLHF,TGTGCCAGCAGCGGACCGACTGCCTTTTCCCTCCACTTT
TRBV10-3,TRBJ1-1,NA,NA,CAISPLGGPGNTEAFF,TGTGCCATCAGTCCTTTAGGGGGACCCGGGAACACTGAAGCTTTCTTT
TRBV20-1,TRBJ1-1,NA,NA,CSARDGLTGTEAFF,TGCAGTGCTAGGGACGGTCTTACGGGCACTGAGGCTTTCTTT
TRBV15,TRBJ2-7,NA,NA,CATSLSEGDSYEQYF,TGTGCCACCAGCCTAAGCGAGGGGGATTCCTACGAGCAGTACTTC
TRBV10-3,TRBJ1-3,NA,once,CAISEARGLSGNTIYF,TGTGCCATCAGTGAGGCTCGGGGTCTCTCTGGAAACACCATATATTTT
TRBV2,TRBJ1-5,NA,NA,CASSEAGNQPQHF,TGTGCCAGCAGTGAAGCGGGGAATCAGCCCCAGCATTTT
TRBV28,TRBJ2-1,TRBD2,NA,CASSLRLAGGNEQFF,TGTGCCAGCAGTTTAAGACTAGCGGGAGGCAATGAGCAGTTCTTC
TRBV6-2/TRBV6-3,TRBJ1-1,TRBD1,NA,CASIRQGASNTEAFF,TGTGCCAGCATCAGACAGGGGGCTTCGAACACTGAAGCTTTCTTT
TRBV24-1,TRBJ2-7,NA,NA,CATSDSDFAHEQYF,TGTGCCACCAGTGATTCGGACTTCGCCCACGAGCAGTACTTC
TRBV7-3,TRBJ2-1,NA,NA,CASSSLDWNEQFF,TGTGCCAGCAGCTCGTTGGACTGGAATGAGCAGTTCTTC
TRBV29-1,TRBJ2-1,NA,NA,CSAHHEDEQFF,TGCAGCGCCCACCACGAGGATGAGCAGTTCTTC
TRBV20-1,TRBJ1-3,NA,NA,CSARGAGNTIYF,TGCAGTGCTAGGGGGGCTGGAAACACCATATATTTT
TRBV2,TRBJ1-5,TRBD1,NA,CASSQGASNQPQHF,TGTGCCAGCAGTCAGGGGGCGAGCAATCAGCCCCAGCATTTT
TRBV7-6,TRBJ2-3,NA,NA,CASSSLADTQYF,TGTGCCAGCAGCTCCTTAGCAGATACGCAGTATTTT
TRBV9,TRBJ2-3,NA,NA,CASSVDGVGTDTQYF,TGTGCCAGCAGCGTAGATGGGGTTGGCACAGATACGCAGTATTTT
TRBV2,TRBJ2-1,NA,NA,CASMRSGTSGYEQFF,TGTGCCAGCATGAGGAGCGGTACCAGTGGTTATGAGCAGTTCTTC
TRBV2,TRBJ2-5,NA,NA,CASGGIETQYF,TGTGCCAGCGGCGGGATCGAGACCCAGTACTTC
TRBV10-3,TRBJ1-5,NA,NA,CAISEDLGNQPQHF,TGTGCCATCAGTGAAGATTTGGGCAATCAGCCCCAGCATTTT
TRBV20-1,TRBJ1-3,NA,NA,CSARDPKSSGNTIYF,TGCAGTGCTAGAGATCCCAAGAGCTCTGGAAACACCATATATTTT
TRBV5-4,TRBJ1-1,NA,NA,CASSPGTFEAFF,TGTGCCAGCAGCCCCGGGACATTTGAAGCTTTCTTT
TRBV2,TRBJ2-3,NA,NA,CASSGQIGDTDTQYF,TGTGCCAGCAGTGGGCAAATCGGAGACACAGATACGCAGTATTTT
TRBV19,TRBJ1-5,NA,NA,CASTLGRGNQPQHF,TGTGCCAGTACCTTGGGACGGGGCAATCAGCCCCAGCATTTT